This TCR beta chain was retrieved from a study of T-cell reconstitution after alpha-beta-depleted transplantation in children. A note on this clonotype: As yet, its antigen is unknown.

Unique molecular identifiers featured in how the TCRbeta library was prepared. TCRdb itself ran the PCR reads through MiXCR, one entry per CDR3 protein. In the table there are approximately 120,000 distinct CDR3 sequences, roughly 9.7% of which are singletons. The CDR3 consists of 17 residues. After removal of 1 base from V and 6 bases from J, the junction contained 13 bases not matched to a gene. Germline lookup yields CDR1 SGHRS and CDR2 YFSETQ. Study outcomes and limitations: About two months after transplant, alpha-beta T cells reportedly came from several hundred expanded graft clones. There were some patients whose high TCRbeta diversity at day 60 came from surviving recipient T cells and thymic progenitors.

The sequencing used PBMCs, mostly from graft donor cells, collected 180 days after TCRalphabeta/CD19-depleted stem cell transplant. The chain is built from TRBV5-1 and TRBJ1-1; 9 nucleotides line up with TRBD1. This clonotype was obtained from a girl under three years old who had a stem cell transplant for combined immunodeficiency, so the T cells may come from the graft donor. The DNA of the CDR3 is TGCGCCAGCAGCTTGTCTTCCCTCCGGGACAGGGACGCTGAAGCTTTCTTT. Amino acids: CASSLSSLRDRDAEAFF.